This entry lists 14 T cell receptor beta chains sequenced from one sample in a study of neurological immune-mediated disorders (dated by TCRdb to 2018 to 2020). Libraries were made using 5' RACE. The run used an Illumina HiSeq 2500. Clones were called with MiXCR by TCRdb after fastp trimmed the public reads at Q25, and only in-frame beta chains were retained. Identical CDR3 proteins give one entry, which carries the most common genes and DNA. The sample yields more than 45,000 distinct CDR3 sequences; approximately 4.4% were counted once. The top ten hold 2.5% to 3% of the sample. What was sequenced was PBMCs. These receptors were obtained from a man in his forties or fifties with multiple sclerosis.

This clonotype has at least ten counts. The chain is built from TRBV12-3 or TRBV12-4 and TRBJ2-7; TRBD2 aligns across 14 bases. CDR3 length equals 14 residues. The J segment lost 4 bases and the V segment lost 6 bases, leaving 2 bases of the junction unmatched. This chain's CDR3 is CASRGTSGSYEQYF. The CDR3 nucleotides are TGTGCCAGCAGGGGGACTAGCGGGAGTTACGAGCAGTACTTC.

This clonotype was seen ten or more times. V and J are TRBV6-5 and TRBJ1-1; 8 bases are a match to TRBD1. Germline values: CDR1 MNHEY, CDR2 SVGAGI. V shed 5 bases and J 0 bases; nucleotides not matched to a gene: 8. This CDR3 spans 16 amino acids. The CDR3 sequence: CASSKDRVRLNTEAFF. Written as DNA, the CDR3 is TGTGCCAGCAGTAAGGACAGGGTGCGGTTGAACACTGAAGCTTTCTTT.

As regards this clonotype: This may arise from a read error, as a much more abundant clone is one base away. The chain recombines TRBV5-1 with TRBJ2-1; D not certain. Germline-derived CDR1 and CDR2 are SGHRS and YFSETQ. CDR3 length: 14 residues. Trimming pared 0 bases from V and 4 bases from J, leaving 8 bases between. The CDR3 nucleotides read TGCGCCAGCAGCTTGGAGCAAGGATACAATGAGCAGTTCTTC. This encodes CASSLEQGYNEQFF.

There are a few counts of this clonotype. This rearrangement joins TRBV3-1 to TRBJ1-2, with D possibly TRBD1 on 5 matching bases. This CDR3 is 16 amino acids long. Germline lookup yields CDR1 LGHDT and CDR2 YNNKEL (reference sequence). The ends were cut back, 1 base at V and 0 bases at J, with 12 bases in the middle. The CDR3: CASSQAGGGANYGYTF. DNA of the CDR3: TGTGCCAGCAGCCAAGCCGGGGGAGGGGCTAACTATGGCTACACCTTC.

This clonotype came up a few times. CDR3 loop: CASSKAGMETQYF. The CDR3 DNA reads as TGTGCCAGCAGCAAAGCGGGGATGGAGACCCAGTACTTC. The chain combines TRBV21-1 with TRBJ2-5. TRBV21-1 is given as a pseudogene. The CDR3 extends over 13 amino acids.

This clonotype was found many times. The V gene is TRBV4-1, the J gene TRBJ2-7; TRBD1 aligns across 9 bases. V gave up 1 base and J gave up 6 bases; unmatched junction bases: 13. The germline V gene has CDR1 MGHRA and CDR2 YSYEKL. The CDR3 totals 17 residues. CDR3 loop: CASSQGHTGGTRTEQYF. Written as DNA, the CDR3 is TGCGCCAGCAGCCAAGGGCATACAGGGGGCACTAGGACCGAGCAGTACTTC.

This CDR3 is CASRGDGYTF. As DNA, the CDR3 is TGTGCCAGCAGGGGGGATGGCTACACCTTC. The chain links TRBV2 to TRBJ1-2, with D perhaps matching TRBD1 (5 bases). The CDR3 totals 10 residues. V lost 6 bases to trimming and J lost 6 bases, with 5 bases between them. In germline, CDR1 is SNHLY, CDR2 FYNNEI. Variable domain in full (rest from reference TRBV2 and TRBJ1-2): EPEVTQTPSHQVTQMGQEVILRCVPISNHLYFYWYRQILGQKVEFLVSFYNNEISEKSEIFDDQFSVERPDGSNFTLKIRSTKLEDSAMYFCASRGDGYTFGSGTRLTVV.

As regards this clonotype: A much larger clone is a single base away; this may be a read error. The chain links TRBV21-1 to TRBJ1-4. TRBV21-1 counts as a pseudogene. The CDR3 sequence is 14 residues long. This CDR3 reads CASPTKEKREKLFF. Written as DNA, the CDR3 is TGTGCCAGCCCTACGAAAGAGAAGCGAGAAAAACTGTTTTTT.

The gene calls are TRBV4-1 and TRBJ2-1; D is unclear. This CDR3 is 12 amino acids long. In germline, CDR1 is MGHRA, CDR2 YSYEKL. The ends were cut back, 4 bases at V and 10 bases at J, with 11 bases in the middle. CDR3: CASSPWKGEQFF. Here the CDR3 DNA reads TGCGCCAGCAGCCCCTGGAAGGGCGAGCAGTTCTTC.

This clonotype occurred many times. The chain has TRBV7-9 and TRBJ2-3; TRBD2 might be the D (6 bases). The length of the CDR3 is 14 residues. Germline V gene data show CDR1 as SEHNR and CDR2 as FQNEAQ (reference sequence). V dropped 5 bases and J dropped 2 bases, with 11 bases sitting between them. Written as DNA, the CDR3 is TGTGCCAGCAGCCCAAGCGGGTCCACAGATACGCAGTATTTT. It translates to CASSPSGSTDTQYF.

This clonotype was recorded many times. The rearrangement joins TRBV20-1 to TRBJ2-1; 8 bases align to TRBD2. The CDR3 contains 15 residues. Germline V lookup: CDR1 DFQATT, CDR2 SNEGSKA (reference sequence). Trimming took 3 bases from V and 3 from J; bases not matched to a gene: 7. The DNA for the CDR3 is TGCAGTGCTAGTCAACCGGGACTAGACTACAATGAGCAGTTCTTC. Translating gives CSASQPGLDYNEQFF.

The rearrangement joins TRBV4-2 to TRBJ2-1; 9 bases line up with TRBD1. CDR1 LGHNA and CDR2 YNFKEQ come from the germline V gene. V lost 0 bases and J lost 4; bases outside the gene matches: 4. This CDR3 region has 16 residues. The CDR3 sequence is CASSQDHGQGYNEQFF. The CDR3 nucleotides are TGTGCCAGCAGCCAAGATCACGGACAGGGGTACAATGAGCAGTTCTTC.

The table lists this clonotype with many counts. The chain couples TRBV5-1 to TRBJ1-4; D possibly corresponds to TRBD1 (5 bases). Germline lookup yields CDR1 SGHRS and CDR2 YFSETQ. The CDR3 extends over 14 amino acids. V was shortened by 4 bases and J by 5 bases, with 12 bases between the two germline ends. Here the CDR3 DNA reads TGCGCCAGCAGCAAGGAGGCAGGGAATGAAAAACTGTTTTTT. Amino acids: CASSKEAGNEKLFF.

The chain recombines TRBV19 with TRBJ2-7; a weak D match, TRBD2 (5 bases). The CDR3 spans 14 residues. Trimming left V 5 bases short and J 2 bases short, with 13 bases between. The V gene's germline CDR1 is LNHDA and CDR2 SQIVND (reference sequence). Here the CDR3 reads CASSREGTTYEQYF. The DNA of the CDR3 is TGTGCCAGTAGTCGAGAGGGAACGACCTACGAGCAGTACTTC.